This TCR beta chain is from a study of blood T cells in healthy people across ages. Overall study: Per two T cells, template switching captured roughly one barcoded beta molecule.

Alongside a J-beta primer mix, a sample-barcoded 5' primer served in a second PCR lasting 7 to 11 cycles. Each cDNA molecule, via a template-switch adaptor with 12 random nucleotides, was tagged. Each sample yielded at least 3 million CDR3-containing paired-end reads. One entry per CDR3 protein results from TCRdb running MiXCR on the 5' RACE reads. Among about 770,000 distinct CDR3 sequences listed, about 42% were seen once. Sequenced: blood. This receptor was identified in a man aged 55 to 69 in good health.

The CDR3 reads CASSLGALAGGLSEQFF. CDR3 DNA sequence: TGCGCCAGCAGCTTGGGGGCCTTAGCGGGGGGACTCAGTGAGCAGTTCTTC. The V gene is TRBV5-1, the J gene TRBJ2-1; 10 bases match TRBD2. The length of the CDR3 is 17 residues. Germline CDR1 SGHRS, CDR2 YFSETQ. With 0 bases clipped from V and 9 bases from J, the junction kept 12 bases outside the gene matches.